The text below deals with one T cell receptor (beta chain). Method: immunoSEQ multiplex PCR; TCRdb's copy keeps in-frame clones and lacks some. The repertoire holds a few hundred thousand clones, with around 97% as singletons. This specimen belongs to a study of shared clonotypes between healthy human individuals. CDR3 size: 13 residues. Deletions cut 6 bases from V and 4 bases from J, with 12 bases between. Germline V gene data show CDR1 as MNHEY and CDR2 as SMNVEV (reference sequence). This chain joins TRBV27 and TRBJ1-2; possibly TRBD1 for D (5 bases). This sequence was found in a young woman in good health. Specimen: naive CD4+ T cells sorted from blood. The sample's subset: CD45RA+ positively selected. The DNA of the CDR3 is TGTGCCAGCAGCCAACGGCAGGGCTATGGCTACACCTTC. Amino acid sequence: CASSQRQGYGYTF.